This section outlines one TCR beta chain sequence together with its context. It has no known antigen specificity. One base away there is no much larger clone; base qualities are not given. The germline V gene (reference sequence) sets CDR1 to LGHDT and CDR2 to YNNKEL. The CDR3 goes from the cysteine to the phenylalanine over 14 residues. The only DNA kept is the CDR3, 42 bases in frame from the first base. The germline V end is reduced by 4 bases and the J end by 4 bases; junction bases left unmatched: 7. Peripheral blood CD8+ and CD4+ T cells from healthy donors, Susac syndrome patients and multiple sclerosis patients were profiled by high-throughput TCR beta sequencing. The multiple sclerosis controls were treatment-naive patients who had stable or active relapsing-remitting disease and met the revised McDonald criteria. CD8+ TEMRA cells were enriched by FACS, while bulk CD8+ and CD4+ T cells were purified by magnetic negative isolation. Blood was collected in EDTA tubes and processed within 24 hours, with PBMCs isolated through density gradient centrifugation. PBMCs intended for TCR sequencing were frozen in liquid nitrogen and were later thawed in a 37 degrees C water bath. Purity of sorted or isolated CD4+, CD8+ and CD8+ TEMRA cells was at least 90%.

This specimen comes from a study of CD8 T cells in Susac syndrome (dated by TCRdb to the late 2010s). Background for the entire study: Whether CD8+ T cell activation and differentiation in Susac syndrome was antigen driven was tested using repertoire sequencing. The study compared CD8+ T cell repertoire clonality among approximately twelve healthy donors, roughly 14 Susac syndrome patients and 15 multiple sclerosis patients. Points the paper makes about the study in general: The study acknowledged that relatively few individuals were included in the TCR sequencing and HLA analysis.

RNA was extracted with the RNeasy kit and roughly 0.5 to 1 ug was reverse transcribed using random hexamers. TCR beta CDR3 regions were amplified with the immunoSEQ multiplex PCR assay covering 54 Vbeta and 13 Jbeta segments. To correct PCR amplification bias, a synthetic template baseline was used for both primer optimization and computational correction. Per the original workflow: Reads were annotated to V, D and J genes per IMGT and analyzed with immunoSEQ Analyzer, keeping only productive sequences. Clonality was computed as one minus Shannon entropy normalized by log2 of the number of productive unique sequences. Public and private clones were assessed among the 100 most prevalent clones of each patient and control. Clones were defined as Susac-specific when absent from the healthy and MS cohorts, from roughly 1,000 published viral clones and from other ImmuneACCESS disease sequences. Clones were called with MiXCR by TCRdb after fastp trimmed the public reads at Q25, and only in-frame beta chains were retained. Each CDR3 protein gets just one entry, which takes the most common genes and DNA from the rows behind it. These V and J calls rely on TCRdb rather than the paper's analysis. The sample table lists fewer than 200,000 distinct CDR3 sequences, approximately 95% of them with a count of one. Less than 0.2% of the sample lies in the top ten.

The origin of this receptor is a human donor with multiple sclerosis. The chain is made from TRBV3-1 and TRBJ2-7; 7 bases in the middle match TRBD1. The sample was CD8+ T cells from PBMCs. The bases are TGTGCCAGCAGCCGACCGGACAGGTTATACGAGCAGTACTTC. This translates into CASSRPDRLYEQYF.